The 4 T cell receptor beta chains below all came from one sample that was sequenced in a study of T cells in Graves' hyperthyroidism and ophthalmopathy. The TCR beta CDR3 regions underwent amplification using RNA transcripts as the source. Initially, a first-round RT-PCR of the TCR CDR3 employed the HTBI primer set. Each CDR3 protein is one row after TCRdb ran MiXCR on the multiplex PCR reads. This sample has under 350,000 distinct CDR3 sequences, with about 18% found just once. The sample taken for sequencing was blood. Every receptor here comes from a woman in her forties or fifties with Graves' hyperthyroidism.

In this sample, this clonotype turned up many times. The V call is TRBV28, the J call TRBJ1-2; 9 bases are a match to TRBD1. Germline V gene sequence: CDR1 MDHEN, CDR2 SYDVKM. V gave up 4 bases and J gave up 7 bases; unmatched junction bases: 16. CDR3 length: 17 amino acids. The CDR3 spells CASSSDRGFPLIVGYTF. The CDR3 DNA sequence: TGTGCCAGCAGTTCGGACAGGGGATTCCCATTAATCGTTGGCTACACCTTC.

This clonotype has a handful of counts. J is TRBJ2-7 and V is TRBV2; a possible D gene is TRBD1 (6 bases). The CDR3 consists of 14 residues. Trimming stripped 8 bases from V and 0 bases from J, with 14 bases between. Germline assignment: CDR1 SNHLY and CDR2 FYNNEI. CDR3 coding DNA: TGTGCCAGCGGGGCAGGGGTGCTCTCCTACGAGCAGTACGTC. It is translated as CASGAGVLSYEQYV.

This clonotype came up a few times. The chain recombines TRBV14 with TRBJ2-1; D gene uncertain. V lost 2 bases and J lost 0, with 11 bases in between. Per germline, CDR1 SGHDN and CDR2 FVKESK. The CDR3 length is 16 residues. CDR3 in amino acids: CASSQRVPDSYNEQFF. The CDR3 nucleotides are TGTGCCAGCAGCCAACGGGTCCCGGACTCCTACAATGAGCAGTTCTTC.

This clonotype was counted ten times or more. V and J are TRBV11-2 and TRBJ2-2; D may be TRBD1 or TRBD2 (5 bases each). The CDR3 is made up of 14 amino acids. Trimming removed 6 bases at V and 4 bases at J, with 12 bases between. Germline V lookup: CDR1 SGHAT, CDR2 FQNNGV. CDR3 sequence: CASRKGTVTGELFF. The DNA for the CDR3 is TGTGCCAGCAGAAAGGGGACCGTCACCGGGGAGCTGTTTTTT.